Sequencing of this T cell receptor (beta chain) was carried out in a study of blood T cell repertoires in COVID-19. The overall study: T cells, B-cell-depleted T cells, or PBMCs provided the cDNA or gDNA that served as material.

Sequencing used immunoSEQ multiplex PCR; TCRdb keeps in-frame clones, though not all of them. The sample has roughly 220,000 clones, approximately 86% seen once. Participant-reported clinical history was the basis for cohort assignment. The length of the CDR3 is 17 residues. V gave up 2 bases and J gave up 3 bases, with 17 bases separating them. CDR1 SGHTA and CDR2 FQGNSA come from the germline V gene. This sequence originates from a woman in her thirties or forties with acute COVID-19. V gene TRBV7-2 combines with J gene TRBJ1-5; D is perhaps TRBD1 (5 bases). The sequencing sample was made of PBMCs or T cells enriched from blood (not recorded which). Here the CDR3 DNA reads TGTGCCAGCAGCTTAACCACGGGTCCGGGACTCAATCAGCCCCAGCATTTT. Amino acid sequence: CASSLTTGPGLNQPQHF.